These 24 T cell receptor beta chains share one sample of origin, sequenced in a study of blood T cell repertoires in COVID-19. Sequencing used immunoSEQ multiplex PCR; TCRdb keeps in-frame clones, though not all of them. Of a few hundred thousand clones in the sample, approximately 90% were seen once. The specimen was PBMCs or T cells enriched from blood (not recorded which). Receptor source: a woman aged 55-75 years in a cohort exposed to, infected with or recovered from COVID-19 (not recorded which).

The chain couples TRBV10-3 to TRBJ1-1, with unresolved D. With 2 bases removed from V and 5 bases from J, the gap between germline ends came to 15 bases. The CDR3 consists of 15 residues. The germline V gene has CDR1 ENHRY and CDR2 SYGVKD. The CDR3 reads CAISEPPGGRTEAFF. The CDR3, as DNA: TGTGCCATCAGTGAGCCCCCGGGAGGGCGGACTGAAGCTTTCTTT.

The rearrangement links TRBV6-5 to TRBJ2-1; TRBD1 agrees at 8 bases. This CDR3 has 15 residues. V trimming: 4 bases; J trimming: 10 bases; junction bases outside the gene matches: 12. Germline V gives CDR1 MNHEY, CDR2 SVGAGI. CDR3 DNA sequence: TGTGCCAGCAGTTCTCCCGCCCTCGGACAGGGCGAGCAGTTCTTC. Protein product: CASSSPALGQGEQFF.

This chain connects TRBV30 to TRBJ1-2; 7 nucleotides align to TRBD1. The ends lost 3 bases at V and 6 bases at J; junction bases unmatched: 10. Per the germline V gene, CDR1 is GTSNPN and CDR2 is SVGIG (reference sequence). The CDR3 contains 14 residues. The CDR3 DNA reads as TGTGCCTGGAGGGAAGGGGGCGCGGCACATGGCTACACCTTC. This translates into CAWREGGAAHGYTF.

The gene calls are TRBV5-1 and TRBJ2-2, with D possibly being TRBD2 (6 bases). V lost 4 bases and J lost 4, with 17 bases in between. Germline V CDR1 and CDR2: SGHRS, YFSETQ. The CDR3 has 16 residues. The CDR3 loop reads CASSPGPSVGTGELFF. Here the CDR3 DNA reads TGCGCCAGCAGCCCGGGTCCTAGCGTTGGCACCGGGGAGCTGTTTTTT.

This clone was detected only a few times. V gene TRBV7-9 combines with J gene TRBJ2-4; the match to TRBD1 covers 7 bases. The V gene's germline CDR1 is SEHNR and CDR2 FQNEAQ (reference sequence). The CDR3 sequence is 14 residues long. V dropped 5 bases and J dropped 5; count of bases not matched to a gene: 6. CDR3 protein: CASSTPGQENIQYF. The CDR3 DNA is TGTGCCAGCAGCACCCCCGGACAGGAAAACATTCAGTACTTC.

This sequence joins TRBV6-5 and TRBJ2-1; weak D call: TRBD1 (5 bases). The CDR3 is made up of 15 amino acids. Germline values: CDR1 MNHEY, CDR2 SVGAGI. V shed 6 bases and J shed 0 bases, with 12 bases lying between them. This chain's CDR3 is CASRLTESSYNEQFF. In DNA, the CDR3 is TGTGCCAGCAGACTGACAGAGAGCTCCTACAATGAGCAGTTCTTC.

Only a few counts were recorded for this clone. The chain combines TRBV28 with TRBJ2-2, with a tentative D call TRBD1 (5 bases). The V end lost 1 base, the J end lost 4 bases, and 13 bases lay between the germline ends. This CDR3 comprises 16 residues. Germline V gene lookup returns CDR1 MDHEN and CDR2 SYDVKM. CDR3: CASSLSGQWLTGELFF. In nucleotides, the CDR3 is TGTGCCAGCAGTTTATCCGGACAATGGCTCACCGGGGAGCTGTTTTTT.

In this sample, this clone turned up a few times. The sample has other DNA sequences that encode this CDR3 too. The chain couples TRBV19 to TRBJ2-1; 14 positions match TRBD2. Germline V CDR1 and CDR2: LNHDA, SQIVND (reference sequence). This CDR3 has 17 amino acids. Trimming at V came to 5 bases and at J to 4 bases, leaving 7 bases not matched to a gene. CDR3 nucleotides: TGTGCCAGTAGTCCAGGGACTAGCGGGAGAATATACAATGAGCAGTTCTTC. Translation gives CASSPGTSGRIYNEQFF.

This clone was found once. The genes are TRBV3-1 (or the pseudogene TRBV3-2) and TRBJ2-1, with D perhaps TRBD2 (5 bases). CDR1 is LGHDT, CDR2 YNNKEL, per germline (reference sequence). The CDR3 is 14 residues long. V lost 4 bases to trimming and J lost 2 bases, with 9 bases between them. The CDR3 coding sequence is TGTGCCAGCAGCCCGAGGGTACCCTACAATGAGCAGTTCTTC. Protein: CASSPRVPYNEQFF.

This chain links TRBV5-8 with TRBJ1-4; TRBD1 is a possible D gene (5 bases). Trimming removed 3 bases at V and 6 bases at J, with 15 bases between. The CDR3 is 15 amino acids. CDR1 SGHTS and CDR2 YDEGEE come from the germline V gene. The CDR3 bases are TGTGCCAGCAGCTCTGACAGTCCAAGTCATGAAAAACTGTTTTTT. It codes for CASSSDSPSHEKLFF.

This clone was seen a single time. The J gene is TRBJ2-3, the V gene TRBV6-5; TRBD2 matches 9 bases. In germline, CDR1 is MNHEY, CDR2 SVGAGI. The CDR3 has 14 amino acids. J gave up 4 bases and V 5 bases, and 4 bases lay outside the gene matches. The CDR3 sequence is CASSTGLASDTQYF. In nucleotides, the CDR3 is TGTGCCAGCAGTACCGGACTAGCGTCAGATACGCAGTATTTT.

This rearrangement joins TRBV10-2 to TRBJ2-7; D is ambiguous. Germline lookup yields CDR1 WSHSY and CDR2 SAAADI. The CDR3 totals 15 residues. V lost 1 base, J lost 0 bases, and 10 bases lay in between. In DNA, the CDR3 is TGCGCCAGCAGTGAGTTAAGCCACAGCTCCTACGAGCAGTACTTC. It codes for CASSELSHSSYEQYF.

This chain uses TRBV3-1 (or the pseudogene TRBV3-2) with TRBJ2-3, with 8 bases fitting TRBD1. With V trimmed by 2 bases and J by 3 bases, 7 bases remained unmatched. Germline loops: CDR1 LGHDT, CDR2 YNNKEL (reference sequence). The CDR3 runs 16 residues. Here the CDR3 reads CASSQPGGASTDTQYF. Here the CDR3 DNA reads TGTGCCAGCAGCCAACCAGGGGGCGCGTCAACAGATACGCAGTATTTT.

The CDR3 DNA follows: TGTGCCAGCAGCTTTACAGGGAACTATGGCTACACCTTC. Protein: CASSFTGNYGYTF. The chain uses TRBV5-4 and TRBJ1-2, with D perhaps matching TRBD1 (6 bases). The V end was cut by 2 bases, the J end by 2 bases, with 7 bases between. The CDR3 is 13 residues long. Germline V gene data show CDR1 as SGHNT and CDR2 as YYREEE (reference sequence).

V usage is TRBV19 and J usage is TRBJ1-4, with D hard to call. Germline-derived CDR1 and CDR2 are LNHDA and SQIVND (reference sequence). This CDR3 has 14 amino acids. V was clipped by 5 bases and J by 3 bases, with 10 bases between them. The CDR3 sequence: CASSVGASNEKLFF. The DNA of the CDR3 is TGTGCCAGTAGTGTCGGAGCCTCTAATGAAAAACTGTTTTTT.

This clone was counted once. This rearrangement joins TRBV12-3 or TRBV12-4 to TRBJ1-1; no firm D call. CDR3 size: 13 residues. Between the trimmed V and J ends, which lost 3 bases and 1 base, there was a span of 6 bases. CDR3 sequence reads: CASSFSGNTEAFF. The DNA of the CDR3 is TGTGCCAGCAGTTTTTCAGGGAACACTGAAGCTTTCTTT.

V is TRBV5-1 and J is TRBJ2-1, with 12 bases fitting TRBD2. Germline trimming cut 4 bases from V and 5 bases from J; bases unmatched to any gene: 7. Germline lookup yields CDR1 SGHRS and CDR2 YFSETQ. The CDR3 contains 16 residues. The CDR3 DNA reads TGCGCCAGCAGCCCCGCACTAGCGGGAGGAAACAATGAGCAGTTCTTC. Its translation: CASSPALAGGNNEQFF.

The chain employs TRBV20-1 and TRBJ2-7; D unresolved. The germline gives CDR1 DFQATT, CDR2 SNEGSKA (reference sequence). The CDR3 is made up of 12 amino acids. V lost 3 bases, J lost 1 base, and 7 bases lay in between. The CDR3 sequence is CSASAPSYEQYF. DNA for the CDR3: TGCAGTGCTAGTGCTCCGTCCTACGAGCAGTACTTC.

The chain is built from TRBV5-4 and TRBJ1-4, with a weak D call TRBD1 (5 bases). The V gene lost 2 bases and the J gene lost 0 bases, with 11 bases spanning the gap. The CDR3 has 16 residues. Germline CDR1 reads SGHNT; CDR2 reads YYREEE (reference sequence). The CDR3 DNA follows: TGTGCCAGCAGCTTCGGGGGGGGTGCAACTAATGAAAAACTGTTTTTT. Translation gives CASSFGGGATNEKLFF.

The chain carries TRBV7-3 and TRBJ1-4; TRBD1 matches 11 bases. Germline V CDR1 and CDR2: SGHTA, FQGTGA. The CDR3 runs to 15 residues. The junction had 5 bases not matched to a gene; V was cut back by 4 bases and J by 7 bases. The CDR3 sequence is CASSSGQGAGEKLFF. The CDR3 DNA reads as TGTGCCAGCAGCTCCGGACAGGGGGCAGGTGAAAAACTGTTTTTT.

The gene calls are TRBV24-1 and TRBJ2-7, with 7 bases lining up with TRBD2. In germline, CDR1 is KGHDR, CDR2 SFDVKD. The length of the CDR3 is 16 residues. V shed 3 bases, J shed 6 bases, and the junction held 13 bases outside the gene matches. The CDR3 nucleotides are TGTGCCACCAGTGATCCAAAAAGCGGGAACTCGGGCGAGCAGTACTTC. It yields the protein CATSDPKSGNSGEQYF.

The rearrangement links TRBV4-3 to TRBJ1-2, with unresolved D. Deletions cut 0 bases from V and 2 bases from J, with 10 bases between. CDR3 length equals 15 residues. The germline V gene encodes CDR1 LGHNA and CDR2 YSLEER. The CDR3, as DNA: TGCGCCAGCAGCCAAGATCTAGAACGGAACTATGGCTACACCTTC. Amino acids: CASSQDLERNYGYTF.

This clone was counted once. This chain links TRBV9 with TRBJ2-1; TRBD2 agrees at 12 bases. Losses at the gene ends were 4 bases for V and 8 bases for J; bases not matched to a gene: 10. Germline V lookup: CDR1 SGDLS, CDR2 YYNGEE. This CDR3 is built from 16 residues. The CDR3 loop reads CASSPRTSGIPDEQFF. In DNA, the CDR3 is TGTGCCAGCAGCCCTCGGACTAGCGGGATACCCGATGAGCAGTTCTTC.

The rearrangement joins TRBV4-3 to TRBJ1-6; the match to TRBD1 covers 7 bases. The germline gives CDR1 LGHNA, CDR2 YSLEER. CDR3 length: 17 amino acids. V gave up 0 bases and J gave up 0 bases; unmatched junction bases: 2. The CDR3 DNA is TGCGCCAGCAGCCAAGAGGCAGGGGGCTCCTATAATTCACCCCTCCACTTT. The encoded protein is CASSQEAGGSYNSPLHF.